Here is one TCR beta chain with its context. The antigen it binds to is not known. No base quality values were provided; no much bigger clone lies one nucleotide off. Other DNA sequences of this sample code for an identical CDR3. This entry comes from a study of metastatic and nonmetastatic thyroid tumors (dated by TCRdb to about 2020). As for the study more broadly: For patients with malignant and with benign thyroid disease, the researchers compared repertoires between peripheral blood samples and tumor or nodule tissue samples. Overall study results and their limits: In both blood and tumor samples, malignant tumors were reported to have significantly higher TCR beta diversity than benign nodules.

Before undergoing thyroid surgery, none of the patients had been given any kind of treatment. Using T-cell receptor beta sequencing, the study looked back at clinical samples from patients collected from the early 2010s to the late 2010s. The library was produced with PCR. Sequencing relied on an Illumina HiSeq 4000. High-throughput sequencing was used to profile the CDR3 region of the TCR beta-chain in every patient. Per the authors' processing: Drawing on CDR3 differences between clinicopathological groups, the researchers built a classifier meant to tell apart patients with distant-metastatic papillary thyroid cancer. The Shannon index was used to assess repertoire diversity, and the Morisita-Horn index was used to assess tumor-blood repertoire similarity. The raw public data were reprocessed by TCRdb itself: fastp quality trimming at Q25, MiXCR clonotype calling, in-frame beta chains only. These V and J calls derive from TCRdb rather than the authors' analysis. Within this sample are 30,000 or so clones, with around 7% of them counted one time only. The ten top clones hold about 45% of the sample.

Sequenced sample: blood. The TCR was taken from a female donor with papillary thyroid cancer or a benign thyroid nodule (not recorded which). Some clones in this sample may be carry-over from other donors' samples.

The CDR3 is CASGTGITGELFF. The DNA is TGTGCCAGTGGGACAGGTATCACCGGGGAGCTGTTTTTT. The rearrangement joined TRBV6-1 to TRBJ2-2, with 8 central nucleotides matching TRBD1. The germline V gene supplies CDR1 MNHNS and CDR2 SASEGT. V loses 9 bases at its end and J loses 4 bases; junction bases beyond the gene matches: 4. From the cysteine through the phenylalanine, the CDR3 covers 13 amino acids. The sequence is cut down to CDR3 DNA, 39 bases in frame from base 1.